This T cell receptor beta chain came from a study of blood T cell repertoires in COVID-19. Study details: From the United States, Italy and Spain came samples of acute and convalescent COVID-19. T cells, B-cell-depleted T cells, or PBMCs provided the cDNA or gDNA that served as material.

Source study methods: Estimates of nucleated cell counts were drawn from the amplification of reference gene primers. Clones were read by immunoSEQ multiplex PCR, and TCRdb kept only the in-frame ones, dropping some. V and J calls and clone size are as listed in that table; D and trimming were resolved from the DNA. The table records about 170,000 clones, 85% of them present only once. The CDR3 is 16 residues long. Trimming removed 3 bases from V and 1 base from J; junction bases left unmatched: 9. The germline CDR1 and CDR2 sequences are GTSNPN and SVGIG (reference sequence). The TCR originated in a human donor with acute or convalescent COVID-19. The donor label of this sample is uncertain. Sequenced material: peripheral blood. V is TRBV30 and J is TRBJ2-5; 9 nucleotides agree with TRBD2. The CDR3 sequence is CAWRDQRGAVQETQYF. CDR3 nucleotide sequence: TGTGCCTGGAGAGACCAGCGGGGGGCCGTCCAAGAGACCCAGTACTTC. The whole variable domain, filled in from reference TRBV30 and TRBJ2-5, reads SQTIHQWPATLVQPVGSPLSLECTVEGTSNPNLYWYRQAAGRGLQLLFYSVGIGQISSEVPQNLSASRPQDRQFILSSKKLLLSDSGFYLCAWRDQRGAVQETQYFGPGTRLLVL.